The 28 T cell receptor beta chains below come from one sample, sequenced in a study of blood T cells in healthy people across ages. Combining a sample-barcoded 5' primer with a J-beta primer mix, a second PCR ran for about 7 to 11 cycles. TCRdb processed the 5' RACE reads anew with MiXCR; each CDR3 protein has one entry. The table records around 780,000 distinct CDR3 sequences, 25% to 30% of them present only once. The same specimen was also included in a second study, on T cells of mothers and their children.

The sequenced sample consisted of blood. The receptors derive from a boy younger than 18 in good health.

CDR3 DNA sequence: TGCGCCAGCAGCTTGGAATGGGGCCAAACCGGGGAGCTGTTTTTT. The encoded protein is CASSLEWGQTGELFF. This rearrangement joins TRBV5-1 to TRBJ2-2, with a possible D match to TRBD1 (5 bases). Germline values: CDR1 SGHRS, CDR2 YFSETQ. The CDR3 totals 15 residues. Trimming stripped 0 bases from V and 5 bases from J, with 11 bases between.

This clonotype was seen ten or more times. V gene TRBV4-1 combines with J gene TRBJ2-5, with 7 bases matching TRBD2. The CDR3 length is 15 residues. The germline CDR1 and CDR2 sequences are MGHRA and YSYEKL. V shed 5 bases, J shed 5 bases, and the junction held 11 bases outside the gene matches. CDR3 bases: TGCGCCAGCAGCGCACGACGGGGGGTGACTGAGACCCAGTACTTC. Its translation is CASSARRGVTETQYF.

CDR3 loop: CASSRVLNEKLFF. The DNA of the CDR3 is TGTGCCAGCAGTCGGGTCCTAAATGAAAAACTGTTTTTT. The gene calls are TRBV12-3 or TRBV12-4 and TRBJ1-4; unclear D gene. Deletions cut 5 bases from V and 5 bases from J, with 9 bases between. This CDR3 spans 13 amino acids.

This clonotype was counted between two and nine times. The chain uses TRBV9 and TRBJ2-3; 7 nucleotides line up with TRBD2. The CDR3 consists of 16 residues. The V gene end was trimmed by 2 bases and the J gene end by 2 bases; junction bases not matched to a gene: 8. Germline V gene sequence: CDR1 SGDLS, CDR2 YYNGEE. CDR3 region: CASSVLGGTPTDTQYF. Written as DNA, the CDR3 is TGTGCCAGCAGCGTCCTCGGGGGGACCCCCACAGATACGCAGTATTTT.

This chain uses TRBV9 with TRBJ2-7; no clear D. This CDR3 contains 15 residues. Trimming took off 0 bases at V and 1 base at J, with 11 bases between the two ends. Germline assignment: CDR1 SGDLS and CDR2 YYNGEE. The CDR3 region is CASSVENRPSYEQYF. The CDR3 coding sequence is TGTGCCAGCAGCGTAGAAAATAGGCCATCCTACGAGCAGTACTTC.

As to this clonotype: No conserved phenylalanine or tryptophan ends this CDR3, so it is likely a read error. The genes are TRBV5-6 and TRBJ1-1; D is ambiguous. The CDR3 spans 15 residues. Per germline, CDR1 SGHDT and CDR2 YYEEEE. V lost 1 base and J lost 0, with 10 bases in between. As DNA, the CDR3 is TGTGCCAGCAGCTTGAGGTTGTTCATGAACACTGAAGCTTTCTTG. Its translation: CASSLRLFMNTEAFL.

This chain uses TRBV5-1 with TRBJ2-3; 9 bases match TRBD1. The ends lost 7 bases at V and 4 bases at J; junction bases unmatched: 10. Germline values: CDR1 SGHRS, CDR2 YFSETQ. The CDR3 has 15 amino acids. The CDR3 nucleotides read TGCGCCAGCGGCCGAGGGACAGGGAAGGCAGATACGCAGTATTTT. Translating gives CASGRGTGKADTQYF.

This clonotype was detected a few times. The chain joins TRBV23-1 to TRBJ1-1; no definite D call. TRBV23-1 is classed as an ORF, of uncertain function. Trimming removed 0 bases from V and 8 bases from J, with 19 bases in between. The CDR3 runs to 16 residues. CDR3 sequence: CASSQSPESLSAEAFF. The CDR3 coding sequence is TGCGCCAGCAGTCAATCCCCCGAGAGCTTGTCGGCCGAAGCTTTCTTT.

There are a few counts of this clonotype. This sequence joins TRBV11-2 and TRBJ2-5; 10 bases match TRBD1. The DNA end favors TRBJ2-1, so the J call may be wrong. The CDR3 loop spans 18 amino acids. Germline CDR1 SGHAT, CDR2 FQNNGV. This chain's CDR3 is CASRPDLLATGGKDEQFF. CDR3 coding DNA: TGTGCCAGCAGACCCGATTTATTAGCGACAGGGGGCAAGGATGAGCAGTTCTTC.

This clonotype was detected only a few times. The rearrangement uses TRBV6-2 or TRBV6-3 and TRBJ1-2; 7 bases are a match to TRBD1. CDR1 and CDR2 from the germline V gene are MNHEY and SVGEGT. With 6 bases clipped from V and 8 bases from J, the junction kept 6 bases outside the gene matches. The CDR3 sequence is 12 residues long. Here the CDR3 reads CASRRQGEGYTF. CDR3 in DNA: TGTGCCAGCAGAAGACAGGGTGAAGGCTACACCTTC.

This clonotype was detected a few times. The chain joins TRBV20-1 to TRBJ2-3, with 7 bases fitting TRBD2. Per the germline V gene, CDR1 is DFQATT and CDR2 is SNEGSKA (reference sequence). This CDR3 is built from 11 residues. Here the CDR3 reads CSAKAGNTQYF. In nucleotides, the CDR3 is TGCAGCGCCAAAGCGGGAAATACGCAGTATTTT.

There are a few counts of this clonotype. The chain uses TRBV29-1 and TRBJ1-1; D is ambiguous. Per germline, CDR1 SQVTM and CDR2 ANQGSEA. The CDR3 consists of 10 residues. V lost 4 bases and J lost 6, with 6 bases in between. CDR3 sequence: CSVGGPEAFF. DNA of the CDR3: TGCAGCGTTGGGGGTCCTGAAGCTTTCTTT.

This clonotype came up a few times. The chain links TRBV7-9 to TRBJ1-6; D not resolved. From germline, CDR1 is SEHNR and CDR2 FQNEAQ (reference sequence). This CDR3 comprises 13 residues. V was cut by 5 bases and J by 9 bases, with 11 bases left in between. The CDR3 protein is CASSPIHGSPLHF. The CDR3 nucleotides are TGTGCCAGCAGCCCGATCCATGGTTCACCCCTCCACTTT.

This clonotype appeared a few times. V is TRBV5-1 and J is TRBJ2-3; D may be TRBD1 (5 bases). This CDR3 contains 13 residues. The germline V and J ends were trimmed by 7 bases and 0 bases, with 9 bases remaining between them. Germline V gives CDR1 SGHRS, CDR2 YFSETQ. DNA for the CDR3: TGCGCCAGCCAGGGAACTAGCACAGATACGCAGTATTTT. Amino acid sequence: CASQGTSTDTQYF.

The rearrangement links TRBV4-2 to TRBJ2-3, with TRBD2 matching over 8 bases. Trimming took 0 bases from V and 2 from J; bases not matched to a gene: 7. CDR3 length: 17 amino acids. Germline V gene lookup returns CDR1 LGHNA and CDR2 YNFKEQ. CDR3 DNA sequence: TGTGCCAGCAGCCAAGATCCTCCGGGGGGGAACACAGATACGCAGTATTTT. Translation gives CASSQDPPGGNTDTQYF.

CDR3 nucleotide sequence: TGTGCCAGCAGTTCGACAGGGGGGACCGGGGAGCTGTTTTTT. Protein product: CASSSTGGTGELFF. V gene TRBV28 combines with J gene TRBJ2-2, with 9 bases lining up with TRBD1. V shed 4 bases, J shed 5 bases, and the junction held 2 bases outside the gene matches. The length of the CDR3 is 14 residues. The germline CDR1 and CDR2 sequences are MDHEN and SYDVKM.

The sample holds a few counts of this clonotype. The chain is built from TRBV12-3 or TRBV12-4 and TRBJ2-4; perhaps D is TRBD1 or TRBD2 (5 bases each). This CDR3 has 16 amino acids. V lost 3 bases, J lost 5 bases, and 17 bases lay in between. The CDR3 loop is CASSFAGKKGQNIQYF. CDR3 bases: TGTGCCAGCAGTTTCGCCGGGAAGAAGGGGCAAAACATTCAGTACTTC.

This clonotype came up a few times. V usage is TRBV12-3 or TRBV12-4 and J usage is TRBJ1-1, with D unclear. This CDR3 has 13 amino acids. V was clipped by 7 bases and J by 4 bases, with 13 bases between them. As DNA, the CDR3 is TGTGCCAGCAACGGCGGATCCGCCACTGAAGCTTTCTTT. Protein sequence: CASNGGSATEAFF.

The chain has TRBV30 and TRBJ2-7; a weak D match, TRBD1 (6 bases). The CDR3 consists of 12 residues. The V and J ends lost 3 bases and 2 bases respectively, with 8 bases between them. The germline V gene encodes CDR1 GTSNPN and CDR2 SVGIG (reference sequence). The CDR3 loop is CAWRAGAYEQYF. In DNA, the CDR3 is TGTGCCTGGAGGGCAGGGGCCTACGAGCAGTACTTC.

The chain joins TRBV9 to TRBJ2-5; no clear D gene. The J call could be wrong; TRBJ2-1 is a better fit for the DNA end. Germline CDR1 and CDR2: SGDLS and YYNGEE. The CDR3 loop spans 15 amino acids. The CDR3 sequence is CASSAVAQSPHEQFF. Written as DNA, the CDR3 is TGTGCCAGCAGCGCCGTCGCCCAGTCCCCACATGAGCAGTTCTTC.

This clonotype was seen ten or more times. This chain joins TRBV6-1 and TRBJ2-1; D is perhaps TRBD2 (6 bases). This CDR3 spans 15 amino acids. Germline loops: CDR1 MNHNS, CDR2 SASEGT. V lost 1 base and J 1 base, leaving 8 bases between the germline ends. The CDR3 sequence is CASSEDGGSYNEQFF. The CDR3 DNA is TGTGCCAGCAGTGAAGACGGGGGTTCCTACAATGAGCAGTTCTTC.

This clonotype has just a few counts. The chain employs TRBV12-3 or TRBV12-4 and TRBJ1-1, with TRBD1 matching 7 bases. The CDR3 runs 11 residues. V lost 8 bases to trimming and J lost 4 bases; unmatched junction nucleotides: 1. CDR3 protein: CASYRGTEAFF. DNA of the CDR3: TGTGCCAGCTACAGGGGCACTGAAGCTTTCTTT.

This chain links TRBV5-4 with TRBJ1-2; D is undetermined. Germline assignment: CDR1 SGHNT and CDR2 YYREEE (reference sequence). The CDR3 has 16 residues. V was shortened by 4 bases and J by 3 bases, with 19 bases between the two germline ends. This CDR3 is CASSTLEELGYYGYTF. In nucleotides, the CDR3 is TGTGCCAGCAGCACGTTAGAGGAACTGGGGTACTATGGCTACACCTTC.

This chain connects TRBV5-1 to TRBJ2-3; D assignment may be TRBD1 or TRBD2 (6 bases each). The CDR3 has 14 amino acids. V was trimmed by 0 bases and J by 13 bases, leaving 18 bases between them. Germline V gives CDR1 SGHRS, CDR2 YFSETQ. The CDR3 bases are TGCGCCAGCAGCTTGGCCGGCGAGACAAGGGGGGAGTATTTT. Its protein product is CASSLAGETRGEYF.

The chain links TRBV6-6 to TRBJ2-3; possible D gene TRBD2, 7 bases. The V end was cut by 4 bases, the J end by 1 base, with 12 bases between. CDR1 and CDR2 (germline): MNHNY, SVGAGI (reference sequence). The CDR3 length is 15 residues. This chain's CDR3 is CASSSRGAGTDTQYF. CDR3 DNA: TGTGCCAGCAGTTCTCGGGGGGCGGGCACAGATACGCAGTATTTT.

This clonotype has only a few counts. The V gene is TRBV29-1, the J gene TRBJ2-5; 13 bases align to TRBD2. The end of the DNA is better explained by TRBJ2-1, so the J call may be wrong. Germline CDR1 is SQVTM and CDR2 is ANQGSEA. This CDR3 has 13 amino acids. The DNA of the CDR3 is TGCAGCCTGGGACTAGCGGGGACCGGTGAGCAGTTCTTC. Protein product: CSLGLAGTGEQFF.

Points on this clonotype: The germline gene is not matched at one end of the junction; a read error may be the cause. The DNA for the CDR3 is TGTGCCAGCAGTTACCGTACGGGTTACCAAGAGACCCGGTACTTC. This encodes CASSYRTGYQETRYF. V usage is TRBV6-5 and J usage is TRBJ2-5; D ambiguous. Looked up from germline, CDR1 is MNHEY and CDR2 is SVGAGI. The CDR3 extends over 15 amino acids.

This clonotype was counted only a few times. The gene calls are TRBV10-3 and TRBJ2-1, with 8 bases that match TRBD2. V shed 2 bases and J 5 bases; nucleotides not matched to a gene: 8. Germline assignment: CDR1 ENHRY and CDR2 SYGVKD. The CDR3 spans 16 residues. CDR3 sequence (DNA): TGTGCCATCAGTGAGGGCCTCGGAGCGGGGGACAATGAGCAGTTCTTC. Protein product: CAISEGLGAGDNEQFF.